This T cell receptor beta chain comes out of a study of blood T cells in healthy people across ages. Of note for this clonotype: A much larger clone is a single base away; this may be a read error.

Every participating donor contributed around 9.5 milliliters of peripheral blood through a draw. Then a second PCR, running about 6 to 12 cycles, was carried out with a sample-barcoded 5' primer and a J-beta primer mix. Each CDR3 protein is one row after TCRdb ran MiXCR on the 5' RACE reads. The profile shows more than 750,000 distinct CDR3 sequences, just under 30% of them singletons. These data are also associated with another study on T cells of mothers and their children. That report adds: Each donor was one of three healthy Caucasian mothers or one of their six children. Thymic selection molds TCR recombination products alike in related and unrelated pairs.

The sample consisted of blood. The sequence derives from a woman aged 40 to 49 in good health.

CDR3 amino acids: CASSQVALSSYNGQFF. As DNA, the CDR3 is TGCGCCAGCAGCCAAGTAGCTTTGAGCTCCTACAATGGGCAGTTCTTC. The V gene is TRBV4-1, the J gene TRBJ2-1; no firm D call. Per the germline V gene, CDR1 is MGHRA and CDR2 is YSYEKL. The CDR3 totals 16 residues.